This TCR beta chain was retrieved from a study of blood T cell repertoires in COVID-19. Study-level background: The United States, Italy and Spain supplied acute and convalescent COVID-19 samples.

Study processing details: Reference gene primer amplification gave nucleated cell count estimates. The data were produced by immunoSEQ multiplex PCR, yet TCRdb's version contains in-frame clones alone and is incomplete. That table is the source of V, J and clone size, and D and trimming were worked out from the DNA. This sample carries approximately 89,000 clones, more than 80% of them seen once, and the ten largest clones take around 13%. The receptor was isolated from a human donor in a cohort sampled during active COVID-19. The specimen was peripheral blood.

The CDR3 region is CASSSSGSAGQPQHF. For the CDR3, the DNA is TGTGCCAGCAGCTCCTCTGGTAGTGCAGGGCAGCCCCAGCATTTT. The chain employs TRBV6-5 and TRBJ1-5; D perhaps matches TRBD1 (5 bases). The germline CDR1 and CDR2 sequences are MNHEY and SVGAGI. V was clipped by 6 bases and J by 7 bases, with 19 bases between them. The CDR3 is 15 amino acids.